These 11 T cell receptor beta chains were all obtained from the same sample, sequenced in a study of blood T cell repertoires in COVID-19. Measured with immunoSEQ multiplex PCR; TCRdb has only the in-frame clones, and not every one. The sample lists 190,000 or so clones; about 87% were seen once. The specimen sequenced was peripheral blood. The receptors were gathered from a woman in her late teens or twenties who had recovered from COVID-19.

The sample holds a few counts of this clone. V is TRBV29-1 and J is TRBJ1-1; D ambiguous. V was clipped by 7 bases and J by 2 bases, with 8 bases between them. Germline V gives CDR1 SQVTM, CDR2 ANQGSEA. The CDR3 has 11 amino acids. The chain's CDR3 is CSADINTEAFF. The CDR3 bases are TGCAGCGCCGACATCAACACTGAAGCTTTCTTT.

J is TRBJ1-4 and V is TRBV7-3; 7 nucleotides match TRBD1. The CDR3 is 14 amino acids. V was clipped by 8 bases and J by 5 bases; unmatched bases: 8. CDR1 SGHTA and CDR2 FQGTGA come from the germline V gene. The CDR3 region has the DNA TGTGCCAGCCCAAGGCGGGACAGAAATGAAAAACTGTTTTTT. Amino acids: CASPRRDRNEKLFF.

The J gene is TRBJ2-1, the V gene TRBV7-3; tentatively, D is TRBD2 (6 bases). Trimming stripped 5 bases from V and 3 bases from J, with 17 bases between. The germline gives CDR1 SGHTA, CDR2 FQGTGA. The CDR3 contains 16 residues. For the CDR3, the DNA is TGTGCCAGCAGCGTCCAACCCCGGGAGATCTACAATGAGCAGTTCTTC. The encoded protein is CASSVQPREIYNEQFF. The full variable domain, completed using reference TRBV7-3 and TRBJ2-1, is GAGVSQTPSNKVTEKGKYVELRCDPISGHTALYWYRQSLGQGPEFLIYFQGTGAADDSGLPNDRFFAVRPEGSVSTLKIQRTERGDSAVYLCASSVQPREIYNEQFFGPGTRLTVL.

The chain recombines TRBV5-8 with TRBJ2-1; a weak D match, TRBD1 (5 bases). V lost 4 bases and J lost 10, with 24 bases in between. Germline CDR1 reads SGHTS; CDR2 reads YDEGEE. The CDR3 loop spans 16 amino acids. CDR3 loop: CASSRPQGPPRKEQFF. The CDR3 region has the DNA TGTGCCAGCAGCCGTCCCCAGGGTCCCCCAAGAAAGGAGCAGTTCTTC.

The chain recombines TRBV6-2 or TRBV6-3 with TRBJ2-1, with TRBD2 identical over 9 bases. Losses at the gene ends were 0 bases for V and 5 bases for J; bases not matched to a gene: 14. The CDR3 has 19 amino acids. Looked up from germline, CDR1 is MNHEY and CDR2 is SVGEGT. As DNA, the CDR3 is TGTGCCAGCAGTTACTCGACGGGGCGGGAGGGCCTTCAAAACAATGAGCAGTTCTTC. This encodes CASSYSTGREGLQNNEQFF.

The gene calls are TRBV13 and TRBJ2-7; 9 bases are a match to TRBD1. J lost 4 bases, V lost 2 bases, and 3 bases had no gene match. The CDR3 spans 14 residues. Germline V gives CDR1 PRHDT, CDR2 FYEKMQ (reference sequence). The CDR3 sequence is CASSLRGTGYEQYF. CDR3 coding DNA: TGTGCCAGCAGCTTACGAGGGACAGGGTACGAGCAGTACTTC.

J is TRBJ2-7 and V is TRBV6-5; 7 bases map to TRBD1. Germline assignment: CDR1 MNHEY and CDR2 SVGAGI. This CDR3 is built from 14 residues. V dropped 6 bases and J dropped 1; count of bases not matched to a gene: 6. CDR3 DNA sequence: TGTGCCAGCAGCTCGACAGGGTCGTCCTACGAGCAGTACGTC. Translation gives CASSSTGSSYEQYV.

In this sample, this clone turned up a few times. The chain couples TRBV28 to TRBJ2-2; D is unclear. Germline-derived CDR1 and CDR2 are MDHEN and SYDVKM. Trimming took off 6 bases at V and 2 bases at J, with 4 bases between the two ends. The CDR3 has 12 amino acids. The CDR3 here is CASRTNTGELFF. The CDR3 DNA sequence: TGTGCCAGCAGGACTAACACCGGGGAGCTGTTTTTT.

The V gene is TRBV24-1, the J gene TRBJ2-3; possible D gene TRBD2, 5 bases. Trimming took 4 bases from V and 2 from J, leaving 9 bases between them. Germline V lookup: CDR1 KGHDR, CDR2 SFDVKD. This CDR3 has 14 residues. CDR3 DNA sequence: TGTGCCACCAGTGACGGACTCATCACAGATACGCAGTATTTT. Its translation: CATSDGLITDTQYF.

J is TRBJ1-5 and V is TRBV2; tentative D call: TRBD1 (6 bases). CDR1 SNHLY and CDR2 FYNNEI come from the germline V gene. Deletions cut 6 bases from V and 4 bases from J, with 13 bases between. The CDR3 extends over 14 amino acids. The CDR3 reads CASRARDTNQPQHF. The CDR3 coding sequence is TGTGCCAGCAGAGCCCGGGACACAAATCAGCCCCAGCATTTT.

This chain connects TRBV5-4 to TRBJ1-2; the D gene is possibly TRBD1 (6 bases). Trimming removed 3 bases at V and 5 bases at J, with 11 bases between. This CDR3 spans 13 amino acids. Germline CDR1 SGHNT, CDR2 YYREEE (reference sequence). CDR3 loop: CASSSNRAYGYTF. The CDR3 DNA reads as TGTGCCAGCAGCTCCAACAGGGCTTATGGCTACACCTTC. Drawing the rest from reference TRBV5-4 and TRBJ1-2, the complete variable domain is ETGVTQSPTHLIKTRGQQVTLRCSSQSGHNTVSWYQQALGQGPQFIFQYYREEENGRGNFPPRFSGLQFPNYSSELNVNALELDDSALYLCASSSNRAYGYTFGSGTRLTVV.